This TCR beta chain was documented in a study of cytomegalovirus exposure and HLA in healthy donors. Primers for the PCR totalled 60 Vbeta and 13 Jbeta. The assay was immunoSEQ multiplex PCR, and TCRdb's table has in-frame clones only and misses some. This table has some 200,000 clones, under 80% appearing once. The germline V gene encodes CDR1 SGHAT and CDR2 FQNNGV. V lost 4 bases to trimming and J lost 4 bases, with 10 bases between them. The CDR3 runs 13 residues. The specimen sequenced was PBMCs. The rearrangement links TRBV11-2 to TRBJ2-5; D possibly corresponds to TRBD1 (5 bases). The origin of this receptor is a man aged 35-49 years in good health and CMV-seronegative. The CDR3 nucleotides are TGTGCCAGCAGCTGGCAGGGTCTAGAGACCCAGTACTTC. As protein: CASSWQGLETQYF.